Presented here are 13 T cell receptor beta chains from one specimen sequenced in a study of beta chain features in type 1 diabetes listed by TCRdb under 2018. Findings and caveats that apply to the study as a whole: In all four CD4+ subsets, TCRB CDR3 length was moderately but significantly shorter in type 1 diabetes patients.

No antigen has been identified for these receptors. Libraries were constructed by the immunoSEQ multiplex PCR assay. The entire amount of isolated RNA was reverse transcribed using the High Capacity cDNA Reverse Transcription Kit, so the sequenced TCRB transcripts were expressed ones. Imported from immuneACCESS, the table was reduced by TCRdb to in-frame sequences with V and J called. These copies leave out some clones; in studies compared against another copy, an unresolved V gene accounts for under half, and the cause of the remainder is not known. For this sample there are roughly 100,000 clones; over 25% appear just once. The top ten clones comprise 0.53% of the sample. The sequenced sample consisted of central memory CD4+ T cells from blood. All receptors come from a young woman with type 1 diabetes.

The chain is built from TRBV30 and TRBJ1-2; 7 bases agree with TRBD1. V shed 7 bases and J 8 bases; nucleotides not matched to a gene: 10. The CDR3 contains 12 residues. Germline V gene lookup returns CDR1 GTSNPN and CDR2 SVGIG (reference sequence). CDR3 sequence: CASNPHRGGYTF. The CDR3 coding sequence is TGTGCCTCCAACCCACACAGGGGAGGCTACACCTTC.

The chain employs TRBV11-3 and TRBJ2-1; D is unclear. Germline V gives CDR1 SGHNT, CDR2 YENEEA. The CDR3 totals 12 residues. The ends were cut back, 5 bases at V and 8 bases at J, with 10 bases in the middle. The CDR3 spells CASSPSRDEQFF. CDR3 sequence (DNA): TGTGCCAGCAGCCCGTCGCGCGATGAGCAGTTCTTC. Combining the CDR3 with reference TRBV11-3 and TRBJ2-1 gives the whole variable domain EAGVVQSPRYKIIEKKQPVAFWCNPISGHNTLYWYLQNLGQGPELLIRYENEEAVDDSQLPKDRFSAERLKGVDSTLKIQPAELGDSAVYLCASSPSRDEQFFGPGTRLTVL.

The V gene is TRBV5-6, the J gene TRBJ2-7, with 9 nucleotides matching TRBD1. The germline V gene encodes CDR1 SGHDT and CDR2 YYEEEE. The CDR3 contains 17 residues. V lost 0 bases, J lost 6 bases, and 13 bases stayed unmatched. The CDR3 nucleotides are TGTGCCAGCAGCTTGGGTCTTCTCGGGACAGGGTCTCTCGAGCAGTACGTC. Its protein product is CASSLGLLGTGSLEQYV.

This clone has a handful of counts. V gene TRBV29-1 combines with J gene TRBJ1-1; maybe TRBD1 (6 bases). Germline assignment: CDR1 SQVTM and CDR2 ANQGSEA. This CDR3 is 13 amino acids long. V was clipped by 7 bases and J by 2 bases, with 14 bases between them. CDR3 nucleotides: TGCAGCGCCGATGGCAGGGGTAACACTGAAGCTTTCTTT. This gives the protein CSADGRGNTEAFF.

This chain connects TRBV14 to TRBJ2-2; 8 bases match TRBD2. Unmatched junction bases numbered 4, after V lost 0 bases and J lost 7 bases. The CDR3 is made up of 15 amino acids. The V gene's germline CDR1 is SGHDN and CDR2 FVKESK. CDR3 amino acids: CASSQERREGGELFF. DNA for the CDR3: TGTGCCAGCAGCCAAGAGAGACGGGAGGGCGGGGAGCTGTTTTTT.

This clone was seen a handful of times. J is TRBJ2-3 and V is TRBV11-1; TRBD1 aligns across 10 bases. Germline trimming cut 4 bases from V and 4 bases from J; bases unmatched to any gene: 11. This CDR3 contains 17 residues. Germline loops: CDR1 SGHAT, CDR2 FQDESV (reference sequence). The CDR3 DNA reads TGTGCCAGCAGCTCCGGCCCGACAGGGGGCTCATCAGATACGCAGTATTTT. Translating it yields CASSSGPTGGSSDTQYF.

The rearrangement uses TRBV18 and TRBJ2-2; D may be TRBD1 (5 bases). Germline-derived CDR1 and CDR2 are KGHSH and LQKENI. The ends were cut back, 3 bases at V and 2 bases at J, with 10 bases in the middle. The CDR3 is made up of 15 amino acids. CDR3 DNA: TGTGCCAGCTCACCGGCTCAGGGTAACACCGGGGAGCTGTTTTTT. Protein product: CASSPAQGNTGELFF. The entire variable domain, with the rest obtained from reference TRBV18 and TRBJ2-2, is as follows: NAGVMQNPRHLVRRRGQEARLRCSPMKGHSHVYWYRQLPEEGLKFMVYLQKENIIDESGMPKERFSAEFPKEGPSILRIQQVVRGDSAAYFCASSPAQGNTGELFFGEGSRLTVL.

The gene calls are TRBV30 and TRBJ2-7; 8 bases align to TRBD1. From germline, CDR1 is GTSNPN and CDR2 SVGIG (reference sequence). This CDR3 contains 15 residues. Trimming took 0 bases from V and 2 from J; bases not matched to a gene: 6. As DNA, the CDR3 is TGTGCCTGGAGTGTTGGTCGGGACAGGACCTACGAGCAGTACTTC. Translation: CAWSVGRDRTYEQYF.

This clone was detected a few times. V and J are TRBV27 and TRBJ2-3, with D perhaps matching TRBD1 (5 bases). The CDR3 is made up of 14 amino acids. Germline-derived CDR1 and CDR2 are MNHEY and SMNVEV (reference sequence). V lost 2 bases, J lost 4 bases, and 10 bases lay in between. In DNA, the CDR3 is TGTGCCAGCAGTTTAAAGGGGTCGGCAGATACGCAGTATTTT. Amino acids: CASSLKGSADTQYF.

This sequence joins TRBV5-6 and TRBJ2-3, with 7 bases lining up with TRBD1. CDR1 is SGHDT, CDR2 YYEEEE, per germline. J lost 8 bases, V lost 2 bases, and 5 bases had no gene match. The CDR3 sequence is 13 residues long. The CDR3 nucleotides read TGTGCCAGCAGCTTATGGGACAGCTCTACGCAGTATTTT. It is translated as CASSLWDSSTQYF.

This clone was counted a few times. The rearrangement uses TRBV7-9 and TRBJ1-2; TRBD1 might be the D (5 bases). In germline, CDR1 is SEHNR, CDR2 FQNEAQ (reference sequence). This CDR3 has 13 amino acids. V dropped 3 bases and J dropped 4 bases, with 9 bases sitting between them. CDR3 loop: CASSLQGIYGYTF. The CDR3 region has the DNA TGTGCCAGCAGCTTGCAGGGAATCTATGGCTACACCTTC.

Comment on this clone: The sample carries other DNA sequences with the same CDR3. This chain links TRBV5-1 with TRBJ1-2, with a possible D match to TRBD1 (6 bases). The CDR3 loop spans 13 amino acids. V was clipped by 0 bases and J by 3 bases, with 6 bases between them. The germline V gene has CDR1 SGHRS and CDR2 YFSETQ. The CDR3 is CASSLGQDYGYTF. The CDR3 coding sequence is TGCGCCAGCAGCTTGGGACAGGACTATGGCTACACCTTC.

This clone has only a few counts. The genes are TRBV11-2 and TRBJ2-5; 9 bases fit TRBD1. This CDR3 spans 15 amino acids. V lost 2 bases, J lost 5 bases, and 6 bases stayed unmatched. Looked up from germline, CDR1 is SGHAT and CDR2 is FQNNGV. CDR3 region: CASSLPGQGRETQYF. As DNA, the CDR3 is TGTGCCAGCAGCTTACCCGGACAGGGGAGGGAGACCCAGTACTTC.